The T cell receptor (beta chain) under discussion was sequenced for a study of control samples from healthy donors and cancer patients. The germline CDR1 and CDR2 sequences are MNHEY and SVGAGI. The CDR3 extends over 13 amino acids. V shed 6 bases and J 2 bases; nucleotides not matched to a gene: 3. Assay: immunoSEQ multiplex PCR; the TCRdb copy retains only in-frame clones and omits some. Here the sample spans roughly 52,000 clones, 85% to 95% being singletons. The chain uses TRBV6-5 and TRBJ2-5, with 7 nucleotides matching TRBD1. This TCR derives from a man aged 25 to 45 in good health. The sample was blood. The CDR3 protein is CASSGTEQETQYF. The DNA for the CDR3 is TGTGCCAGCAGCGGGACAGAACAAGAGACCCAGTACTTC.